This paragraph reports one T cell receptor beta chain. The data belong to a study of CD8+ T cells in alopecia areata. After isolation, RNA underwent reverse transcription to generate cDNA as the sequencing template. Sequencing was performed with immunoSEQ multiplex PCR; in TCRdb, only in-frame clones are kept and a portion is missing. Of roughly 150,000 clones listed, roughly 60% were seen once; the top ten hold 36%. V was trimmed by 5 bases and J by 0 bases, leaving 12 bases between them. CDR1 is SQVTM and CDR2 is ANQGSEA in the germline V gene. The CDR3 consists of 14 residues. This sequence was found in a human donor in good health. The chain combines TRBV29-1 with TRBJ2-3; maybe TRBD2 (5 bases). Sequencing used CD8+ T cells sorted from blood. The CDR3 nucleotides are TGCAGCGTTCCGAGTAGCGCAAGCACAGATACGCAGTATTTT. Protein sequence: CSVPSSASTDTQYF.